Shown below are 5 T cell receptor beta chains from a single sample sequenced in a study of blood T cell repertoires in COVID-19. Profiling relied on immunoSEQ multiplex PCR, and the TCRdb table lists in-frame clones only, not all of them. The table lists 350,000 to 500,000 clones, approximately 91% of them singletons, with 1.4% in the top ten. Material for sequencing was PBMCs or T cells enriched from blood (not recorded which). All receptors come from a woman aged 18-29 years who had been exposed to COVID-19.

The chain has TRBV9 and TRBJ2-5; 7 bases align to TRBD2. Germline V gene sequence: CDR1 SGDLS, CDR2 YYNGEE. After removal of 0 bases from V and 2 bases from J, the junction contained 10 bases not matched to a gene. The CDR3 sequence is 17 residues long. The chain's CDR3 is CASSVAPGGRVQETQYF. The CDR3, as DNA: TGTGCCAGCAGCGTAGCCCCGGGGGGAAGGGTACAAGAGACCCAGTACTTC.

Here the CDR3 reads CASSLVTSGSSGANVLTF. CDR3 nucleotides: TGCGCCAGCAGCTTGGTTACTAGCGGGAGTTCTGGGGCCAACGTCCTGACTTTC. The chain is built from TRBV5-1 and TRBJ2-6; 11 bases align to TRBD2. The junction had 3 bases not matched to a gene; V was cut back by 0 bases and J by 1 base. This CDR3 has 18 amino acids. Germline V gene sequence: CDR1 SGHRS, CDR2 YFSETQ. Combining the CDR3 with reference TRBV5-1 and TRBJ2-6 gives the whole variable domain KAGVTQTPRYLIKTRGQQVTLSCSPISGHRSVSWYQQTPGQGLQFLFEYFSETQRNKGNFPGRFSGRQFSNSRSEMNVSTLELGDSALYLCASSLVTSGSSGANVLTFGAGSRLTVL.

The rearrangement links TRBV18 to TRBJ1-2, with TRBD1 as a possible D gene (6 bases). The length of the CDR3 is 15 residues. Trimming took off 3 bases at V and 6 bases at J, with 17 bases between the two ends. Germline CDR1 is KGHSH and CDR2 is LQKENI. The CDR3 is CASSPPGGTRDGYTF. The CDR3 DNA is TGTGCCAGCTCACCTCCCGGGGGGACAAGGGATGGCTACACCTTC. Complete variable domain (other parts from reference TRBV18 and TRBJ1-2): NAGVMQNPRHLVRRRGQEARLRCSPMKGHSHVYWYRQLPEEGLKFMVYLQKENIIDESGMPKERFSAEFPKEGPSILRIQQVVRGDSAAYFCASSPPGGTRDGYTFGSGTRLTVV.

This clone was recorded only once. The V gene is TRBV28, the J gene TRBJ1-4; 8 bases agree with TRBD1. Unmatched junction bases numbered 10, after V lost 5 bases and J lost 8 bases. The length of the CDR3 is 15 residues. Germline CDR1 reads MDHEN; CDR2 reads SYDVKM. In nucleotides, the CDR3 is TGTGCCAGCAGTATATTCGGACAGGGAAGGGAAAAACTGTTTTTT. Its protein is CASSIFGQGREKLFF.

This clone was counted a single time. The chain carries TRBV10-3 and TRBJ1-1, with 10 positions matching TRBD1. CDR1 and CDR2 from the germline V gene are ENHRY and SYGVKD. J gave up 4 bases and V 2 bases, and 7 bases lay outside the gene matches. This CDR3 comprises 16 residues. The CDR3 nucleotides read TGTGCCATCAGTGAGCCGAAACGACAGGGGGCCACTGAAGCTTTCTTT. This codes for CAISEPKRQGATEAFF.